The clone carrying this TCR delta chain was counted once. The source of the sample is a study of delta chains in infants with herpesvirus infections. Reverse transcription of PBMC RNA used primers specific for the gamma and delta chains. TCRdb reran clone calling via CATT on the RT-PCR reads. The sample has fewer than 500 delta-chain clones, about a quarter seen once. Per germline, CDR1 TSWWSYY and CDR2 QGS. Trimming took off 2 bases at V and 10 bases at J, with 11 bases between the two ends. The CDR3 length is 12 residues. The specimen was peripheral blood, collected at time point 1 of longitudinal follow-up. The V gene is TRDV1, the J gene TRDJ1, with unresolved D. The source of this sequence is a human donor who was a Ugandan infant, either HIV-exposed or HIV-unexposed (not recorded which). The CDR3 DNA sequence: TGTGCTCTTGGGGAAGGTGTTGGTGCACTCATCTTT. This encodes CALGEGVGALIF.